This TCR beta chain emerged from a study of shared clonotypes between healthy human individuals. The wider study: Three plates each covered CD4 naive and memory; CD8 naive two, CD8 memory one. Broader study findings: Non-shared clonotypes had lower generation probabilities than those shared by all four donors.

Trimming pared 5 bases from V and 7 bases from J, leaving 18 bases between. CDR3 size: 15 residues. The germline V gene has CDR1 MNHEY and CDR2 SVGAGI. In regard to this clone: Its antigen is currently unknown.

Assay execution proceeded at the deep level. Measured with immunoSEQ multiplex PCR; TCRdb has only the in-frame clones, and not every one. The sample holds around 2.5 million clones, 80% to 95% seen once. The source of this sequence is a man aged 18 to 35 in good health. Some clones in this sample may be carry-over from other donors' samples. The gene calls are TRBV6-5 and TRBJ2-1; D might be TRBD1 (6 bases). Source material: naive CD4+ T cells from PBMCs. The subset denotes: CD45RA+ positively selected. The CDR3 DNA reads as TGTGCCAGCAGTCTGGCAGGGGTCGTCGGTAATGAGCAGTTCTTC. It codes for CASSLAGVVGNEQFF.